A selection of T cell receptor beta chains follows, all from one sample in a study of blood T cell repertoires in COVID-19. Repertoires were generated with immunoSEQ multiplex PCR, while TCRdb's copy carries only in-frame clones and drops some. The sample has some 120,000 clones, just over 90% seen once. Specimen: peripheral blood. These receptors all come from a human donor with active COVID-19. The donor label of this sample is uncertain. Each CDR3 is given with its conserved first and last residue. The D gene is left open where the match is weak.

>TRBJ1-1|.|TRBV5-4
CASSLDGSGSDTEAFF
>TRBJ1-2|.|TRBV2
CASRAGTLYGYTF
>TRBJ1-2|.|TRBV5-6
CASSTDSLYGYTF
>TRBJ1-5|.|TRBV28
CASSFRGLRPQHF
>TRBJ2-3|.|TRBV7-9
CASSWGGAGTDTQYF
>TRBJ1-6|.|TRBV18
CASSQDRNNSPLHF
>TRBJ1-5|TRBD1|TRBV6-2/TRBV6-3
CASSIRPGQGTQPQHF
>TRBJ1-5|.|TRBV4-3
CASSRSVYRGQPQHF
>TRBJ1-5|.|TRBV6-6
CASSPIQGRQPQHF
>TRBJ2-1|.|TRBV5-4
CASSFQQGMDEQFF
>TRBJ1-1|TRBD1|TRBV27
CASSSGTGIEAFF
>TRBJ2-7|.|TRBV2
CASSEETQAYEQYF
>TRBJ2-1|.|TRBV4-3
CASSQDMASYNEQFF
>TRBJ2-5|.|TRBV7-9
CASSLGGPEALETQYF
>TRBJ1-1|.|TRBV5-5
CASSLLHGNTEAFF
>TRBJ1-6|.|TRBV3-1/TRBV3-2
CASSQRGWDYNSPLHF
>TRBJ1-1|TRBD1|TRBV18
CASSPTRTGEAFF
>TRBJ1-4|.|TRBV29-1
CSVAGVSASNEKLFF
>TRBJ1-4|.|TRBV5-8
CASSPGQGSSNEKLFF
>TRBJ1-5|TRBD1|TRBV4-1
CASSQNRGQGRNQPQHF
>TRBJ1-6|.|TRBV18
CASSPQKISNNSPLHF
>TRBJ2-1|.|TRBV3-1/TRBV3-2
CASSQSLAGNNEQFF
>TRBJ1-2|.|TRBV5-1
CASSLGGSGNYGYTF
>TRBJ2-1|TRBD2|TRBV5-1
CASSSSSGASGNEQFF
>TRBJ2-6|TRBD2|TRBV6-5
CASQGGGTGANVLTF
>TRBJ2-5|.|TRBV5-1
CASSLLTGVRQETQYF
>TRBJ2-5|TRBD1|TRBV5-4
CASSRATGVETQYF
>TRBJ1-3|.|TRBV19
CASSIVGARGNTIYF
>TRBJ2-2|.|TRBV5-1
CASTRGAGAGELFF
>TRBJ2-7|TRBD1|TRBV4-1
CASSQPGQGNEQYF
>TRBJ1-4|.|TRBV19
CASSIGTAATNEKLFF
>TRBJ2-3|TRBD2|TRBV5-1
CASSLGLAGAITDTQYF
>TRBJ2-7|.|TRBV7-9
CASSSTEAYEQYF
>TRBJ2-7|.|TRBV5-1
CASSLWSSRGTAYEQYF
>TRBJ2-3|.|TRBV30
CAWSGVAETDTQYF
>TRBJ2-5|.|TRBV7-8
CASSHRVGETQYF
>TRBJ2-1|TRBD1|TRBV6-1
CASSESDRGGLFF
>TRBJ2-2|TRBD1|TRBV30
CAWTDRGANTGELFF
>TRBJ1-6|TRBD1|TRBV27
CASGWTGQGKRSPLHF
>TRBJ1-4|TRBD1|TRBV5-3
CARSLKGTGGPNEKLFF